The 2 T cell receptor beta chains in this list originate from one sample, sequenced in a study of T cells in Graves' hyperthyroidism and ophthalmopathy. RNA transcripts served as the template for amplifying TCR beta CDR3 regions. An initial round of RT-PCR targeting the TCR CDR3 relied on the HTBI primer set. TCRdb re-called the multiplex PCR reads through MiXCR, storing one row per CDR3 protein. The sample includes around 350,000 distinct CDR3 sequences, roughly a sixth seen only once; the top ten take 30% to 35%. Sequenced input: blood. All receptors derive from a woman under 40 with Graves' hyperthyroidism that later progressed to Graves' ophthalmopathy.

This clonotype was observed at least ten times. The chain combines TRBV15 with TRBJ1-2, with 8 positions matching TRBD1. Germline-derived CDR1 and CDR2 are LNHNV and YYDKDF (reference sequence). V shed 4 bases, J shed 4 bases, and the junction held 8 bases outside the gene matches. The CDR3 loop spans 15 amino acids. The CDR3 loop is CATSNQGAEGYGYTF. In DNA form, the CDR3 reads TGTGCCACCAGCAATCAGGGGGCTGAGGGCTATGGCTACACCTTC.

At least ten counts were recorded for this clonotype. The rearrangement links TRBV7-9 to TRBJ2-7; D is possibly TRBD2 (7 bases). Deletions cut 5 bases from V and 6 bases from J, with 17 bases between. The CDR3 contains 14 residues. Germline V gene lookup returns CDR1 SEHNR and CDR2 FQNEAQ (reference sequence). The CDR3 DNA reads TGTGCCAGCAGCCTCCCGGGGGGCAGTGGCGAGCAGTACTTC. Its protein product is CASSLPGGSGEQYF.